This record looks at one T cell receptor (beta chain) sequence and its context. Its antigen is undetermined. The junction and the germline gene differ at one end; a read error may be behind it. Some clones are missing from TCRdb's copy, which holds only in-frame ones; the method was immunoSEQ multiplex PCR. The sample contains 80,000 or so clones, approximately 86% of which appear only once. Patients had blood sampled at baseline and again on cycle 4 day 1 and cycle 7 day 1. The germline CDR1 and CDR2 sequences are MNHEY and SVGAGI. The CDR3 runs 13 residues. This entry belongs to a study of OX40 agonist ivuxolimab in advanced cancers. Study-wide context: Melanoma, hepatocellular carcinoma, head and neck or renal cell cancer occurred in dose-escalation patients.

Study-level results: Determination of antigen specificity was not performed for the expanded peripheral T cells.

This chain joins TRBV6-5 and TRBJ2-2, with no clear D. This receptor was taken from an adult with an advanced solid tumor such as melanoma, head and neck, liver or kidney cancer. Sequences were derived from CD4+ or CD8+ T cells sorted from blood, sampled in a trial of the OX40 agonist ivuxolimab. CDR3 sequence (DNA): TGCGCCAGCAGTACTCGCTACACCGGGGAGCTGTTTTTT. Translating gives CASSTRYTGELFF.